Following are 21 T cell receptor beta chains from one sample sequenced in a study of response to subunit inactivated influenza vaccine. TCRdb called the RT-PCR reads again in MiXCR, with one record for every CDR3 protein. The sample lists more than 150,000 distinct CDR3 sequences, approximately 11% occurring once. The specimen comprised CD8+ T cells sorted from PBMCs, sampled less than 30 months after vaccination. The receptors originated from a man aged 50-75 years who received an inactivated influenza vaccine.

Notes on this clonotype: A much more abundant neighbour one base away suggests this may be a read error. The chain has TRBV28 and TRBJ2-1; D is ambiguous. This CDR3 is built from 14 residues. The germline V and J ends were trimmed by 2 bases and 4 bases, with 9 bases remaining between them. Per germline, CDR1 MDHEN and CDR2 SYDVKM. The CDR3 loop is CASSLNGGYNEQFF. DNA for the CDR3: TGTGCCAGCAGTTTAAACGGCGGTTACAATGAGCAGTTCTTC.

This clonotype has at least ten counts. The genes are TRBV10-3 and TRBJ2-7, with D perhaps TRBD1 or TRBD2 (6 bases each). Germline V gene data show CDR1 as ENHRY and CDR2 as SYGVKD. The CDR3 covers 13 residues. Trimming shortened V by 6 bases and J by 1 base, and 10 bases separated the two germline ends. The CDR3 DNA reads TGTGCCATCAGGGAGGGGGATTCCTACGAGCAGTACTTC. Protein sequence: CAIREGDSYEQYF.

This chain joins TRBV7-9 and TRBJ2-7, with 10 bases identical to TRBD1. This CDR3 is 16 amino acids long. Trimming cost V 6 bases and J 3 bases; bases outside gene matches: 11. Germline CDR1 SEHNR, CDR2 FQNEAQ (reference sequence). The CDR3 protein is CASSIIGTGEVYEQYF. CDR3 bases: TGTGCCAGCAGTATCATTGGGACAGGGGAGGTCTACGAGCAGTACTTC.

This clonotype occurred a few times. The rearrangement joins TRBV20-1 to TRBJ2-7; 10 nucleotides line up with TRBD2. CDR1 DFQATT and CDR2 SNEGSKA come from the germline V gene (reference sequence). This CDR3 is built from 14 residues. The ends lost 3 bases at V and 3 bases at J; junction bases unmatched: 5. CDR3 sequence reads: CSARTRTSGYEQYF. CDR3 sequence (DNA): TGCAGTGCTAGGACACGGACTAGCGGCTACGAGCAGTACTTC.

The genes are TRBV28 and TRBJ2-7; possible D gene TRBD1, 6 bases. Germline V gene lookup returns CDR1 MDHEN and CDR2 SYDVKM. The CDR3 length is 15 residues. V shed 7 bases and J shed 0 bases, with 16 bases lying between them. DNA of the CDR3: TGTGCCAGCATAGGAAATGGACAGTACTCCTACGAGCAGTACTTC. Protein sequence: CASIGNGQYSYEQYF.

This clonotype was recorded a few times. V gene TRBV5-1 combines with J gene TRBJ2-7, with TRBD1 matching over 8 bases. CDR1 and CDR2 (germline): SGHRS, YFSETQ. V gave up 6 bases and J gave up 5 bases; unmatched junction bases: 13. The CDR3 extends over 15 amino acids. CDR3 DNA sequence: TGCGCCAGCACCCCGGAGGGCAGGGGGCGTAACGAGCAGTACTTC. Encoded protein: CASTPEGRGRNEQYF.

This clonotype was counted a few times. The chain has TRBV28 and TRBJ2-5, with 11 nucleotides matching TRBD1. Germline V gives CDR1 MDHEN, CDR2 SYDVKM. Trimming at V came to 3 bases and at J to 3 bases, leaving 6 bases not matched to a gene. The CDR3 totals 16 residues. The CDR3 loop is CASSFYGTGGKETQYF. Written as DNA, the CDR3 is TGTGCCAGCAGTTTCTACGGGACAGGGGGGAAAGAGACCCAGTACTTC.

In this sample, this clonotype turned up many times. The rearrangement uses TRBV20-1 and TRBJ2-5; no firm D call. The CDR3 has 11 residues. The ends were cut back, 1 base at V and 4 bases at J, with 4 bases in the middle. The germline V gene has CDR1 DFQATT and CDR2 SNEGSKA (reference sequence). The CDR3 nucleotides are TGCAGTGCTAGAGCAGGAGAGACCCAGTACTTC. Its protein product is CSARAGETQYF.

This clonotype has more than one count but fewer than ten. J is TRBJ2-5 and V is TRBV4-2; the D gene is possibly TRBD2 (5 bases). Germline V gene data show CDR1 as LGHNA and CDR2 as YNFKEQ. This CDR3 is built from 18 residues. V dropped 3 bases and J dropped 0 bases, with 20 bases sitting between them. CDR3 loop: CASSQRRPGLPYQETQYF. As DNA, the CDR3 is TGTGCCAGCAGCCAGCGCCGACCGGGATTACCCTACCAAGAGACCCAGTACTTC.

The J gene is TRBJ2-1, the V gene TRBV27, with TRBD2 matching over 11 bases. The CDR3 has 17 amino acids. Per germline, CDR1 MNHEY and CDR2 SMNVEV (reference sequence). Trimming took 7 bases from V and 4 from J; bases not matched to a gene: 12. CDR3 DNA: TGTGCCAGCACCCCTTTTGGGGGACTAGCGGATTACAATGAGCAGTTCTTC. This codes for CASTPFGGLADYNEQFF.

This clonotype has only a few counts. The J gene is TRBJ1-1, the V gene TRBV12-3 or TRBV12-4; D unclear. This CDR3 region has 14 residues. Trimming left V 3 bases short and J 1 base short, with 9 bases between. CDR3 residues: CASSLGRSNTEAFF. CDR3 DNA: TGTGCCAGCAGTTTGGGCAGATCGAACACTGAAGCTTTCTTT.

The chain uses TRBV5-1 and TRBJ2-7, with 11 positions matching TRBD2. Germline lookup yields CDR1 SGHRS and CDR2 YFSETQ. Trimming removed 0 bases from V and 7 bases from J; junction bases left unmatched: 6. The CDR3 extends over 15 amino acids. Here the CDR3 reads CASSLVTSGVSEQYF. CDR3 DNA: TGCGCCAGCAGCTTGGTGACTAGCGGGGTCTCTGAGCAGTACTTC.

This clonotype was seen at least ten times. This chain connects TRBV28 to TRBJ2-3, with TRBD1 matching 11 bases. The CDR3 consists of 15 residues. V shed 4 bases and J 3 bases; nucleotides not matched to a gene: 3. The germline gives CDR1 MDHEN, CDR2 SYDVKM. CDR3 protein: CASSSGTGGTDTQYF. Here the CDR3 DNA reads TGTGCCAGCAGTTCCGGGACAGGGGGAACAGATACGCAGTATTTT.

V usage is TRBV11-2 and J usage is TRBJ2-5; TRBD1 agrees at 11 bases. The CDR3 sequence is 15 residues long. Looked up from germline, CDR1 is SGHAT and CDR2 is FQNNGV. V gave up 5 bases and J gave up 5 bases; unmatched junction bases: 7. The DNA for the CDR3 is TGTGCCAGCAGCGCCTGGACAGGGGGCCTTGAGACCCAGTACTTC. It specifies CASSAWTGGLETQYF.

The chain recombines TRBV5-1 with TRBJ2-7; TRBD2 matches 8 bases. J gave up 1 base and V 2 bases, and 11 bases lay outside the gene matches. Per germline, CDR1 SGHRS and CDR2 YFSETQ. The CDR3 runs to 17 residues. CDR3 sequence: CASSFSNERERSYEQYF. Written as DNA, the CDR3 is TGCGCCAGCAGCTTTTCGAACGAGCGGGAGAGATCCTACGAGCAGTACTTC. Looking up the rest from reference TRBV5-1 and TRBJ2-7 gives the full variable domain: KAGVTQTPRYLIKTRGQQVTLSCSPISGHRSVSWYQQTPGQGLQFLFEYFSETQRNKGNFPGRFSGRQFSNSRSEMNVSTLELGDSALYLCASSFSNERERSYEQYFGPGTRLTVT.

This clonotype was seen only a few times. This CDR3 reads CSARGPFGTF. The CDR3 DNA follows: TGCAGTGCTAGGGGTCCCTTCGGCACCTTC. The rearrangement joins TRBV20-1 to TRBJ1-2; D is uncertain. The ends were cut back, 3 bases at V and 13 bases at J, with 12 bases in the middle. Germline lookup yields CDR1 DFQATT and CDR2 SNEGSKA (reference sequence). This CDR3 has 10 residues.

There are many counts of this clonotype. The genes are TRBV20-1 and TRBJ1-1; TRBD1 matches 10 bases. This CDR3 contains 14 residues. CDR1 DFQATT and CDR2 SNEGSKA come from the germline V gene (reference sequence). For the CDR3, the DNA is TGCACTTTGCCGGGACAGGGGTTTGCCACTGAAGCTTTCTTT. It yields the protein CTLPGQGFATEAFF.

This clonotype showed up just a few times. The J gene is TRBJ2-1, the V gene TRBV27; TRBD2 matches 9 bases. Germline V gene lookup returns CDR1 MNHEY and CDR2 SMNVEV (reference sequence). The J segment lost 5 bases and the V segment lost 5 bases, leaving 10 bases of the junction unmatched. The CDR3 contains 16 residues. The CDR3 region is CASSPVAGEGNNEQFF. CDR3 bases: TGTGCCAGCAGTCCTGTAGCGGGAGAGGGGAACAATGAGCAGTTCTTC.

V gene TRBV28 combines with J gene TRBJ1-1; unclear D gene. V shed 5 bases and J shed 8 bases, with 9 bases lying between them. Germline V gene lookup returns CDR1 MDHEN and CDR2 SYDVKM. CDR3 length: 11 amino acids. The CDR3, as DNA: TGTGCCAGCAGTCCCAAGGACGAAGCTTTCTTT. Its translation: CASSPKDEAFF.

This clonotype was seen at least ten times. The chain uses TRBV6-1 and TRBJ2-1; TRBD2 matches at 11 bases. The CDR3 sequence is 14 residues long. Germline V gene sequence: CDR1 MNHNS, CDR2 SASEGT. V was clipped by 7 bases and J by 5 bases; unmatched bases: 4. As DNA, the CDR3 is TGTGCCAGCACGGGACTAGCGGCAAACAATGAGCAGTTCTTC. It yields the protein CASTGLAANNEQFF.

This clonotype came up a few times. The chain joins TRBV7-9 to TRBJ1-2; 9 bases are a match to TRBD1. The CDR3 runs 15 residues. The V gene's germline CDR1 is SEHNR and CDR2 FQNEAQ (reference sequence). V lost 4 bases and J lost 5; bases outside the gene matches: 8. In DNA form, the CDR3 reads TGTGCCAGCAGCTGGACCGGGACAGGGAGGTATGGCTACACCTTC. This translates into CASSWTGTGRYGYTF.